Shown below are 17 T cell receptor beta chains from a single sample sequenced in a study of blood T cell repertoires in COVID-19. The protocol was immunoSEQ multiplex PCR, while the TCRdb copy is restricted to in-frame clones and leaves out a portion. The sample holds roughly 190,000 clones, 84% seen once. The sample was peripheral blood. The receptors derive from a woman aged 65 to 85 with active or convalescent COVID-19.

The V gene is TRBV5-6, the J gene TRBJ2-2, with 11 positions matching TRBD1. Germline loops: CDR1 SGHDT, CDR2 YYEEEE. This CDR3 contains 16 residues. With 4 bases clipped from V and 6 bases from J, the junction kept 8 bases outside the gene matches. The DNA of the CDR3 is TGTGCCAGCAGCCTATTTCCGGGACAGGGGGCCGGGGAGCTGTTTTTT. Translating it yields CASSLFPGQGAGELFF.

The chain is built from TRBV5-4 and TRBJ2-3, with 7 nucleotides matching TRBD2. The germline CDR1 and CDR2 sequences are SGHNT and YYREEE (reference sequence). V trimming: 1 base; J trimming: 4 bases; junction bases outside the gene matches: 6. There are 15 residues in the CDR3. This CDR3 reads CASSLITGGSDTQYF. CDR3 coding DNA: TGTGCCAGCAGCTTGATAACGGGAGGTTCAGATACGCAGTATTTT.

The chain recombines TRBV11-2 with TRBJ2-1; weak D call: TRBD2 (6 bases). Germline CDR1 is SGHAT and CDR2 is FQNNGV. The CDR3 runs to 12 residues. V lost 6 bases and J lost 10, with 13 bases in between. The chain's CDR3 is CASSSTSYEQFF. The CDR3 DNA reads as TGTGCCAGCAGTTCAACTAGCTACGAGCAGTTCTTC.

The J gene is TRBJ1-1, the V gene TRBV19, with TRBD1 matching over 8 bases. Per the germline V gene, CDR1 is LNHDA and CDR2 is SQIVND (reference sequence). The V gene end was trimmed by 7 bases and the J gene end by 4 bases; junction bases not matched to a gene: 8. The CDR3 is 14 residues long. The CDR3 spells CASTRTGRSTEAFF. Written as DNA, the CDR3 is TGTGCCAGTACCCGGACAGGGCGAAGCACTGAAGCTTTCTTT.

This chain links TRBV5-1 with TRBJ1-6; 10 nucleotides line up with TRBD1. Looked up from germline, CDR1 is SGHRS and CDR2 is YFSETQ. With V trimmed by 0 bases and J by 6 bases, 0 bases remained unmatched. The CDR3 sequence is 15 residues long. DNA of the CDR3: TGCGCCAGCAGCTTGGGGACAGGGGGTAATTCACCCCTCCACTTT. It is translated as CASSLGTGGNSPLHF.

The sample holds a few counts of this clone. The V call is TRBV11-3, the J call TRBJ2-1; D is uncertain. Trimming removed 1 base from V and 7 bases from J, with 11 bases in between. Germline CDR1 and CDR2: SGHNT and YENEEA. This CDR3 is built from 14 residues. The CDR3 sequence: CASSLGPLVNEQFF. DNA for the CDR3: TGTGCCAGCAGCTTAGGGCCCCTAGTTAATGAGCAGTTCTTC. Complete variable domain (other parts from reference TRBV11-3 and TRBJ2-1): EAGVVQSPRYKIIEKKQPVAFWCNPISGHNTLYWYLQNLGQGPELLIRYENEEAVDDSQLPKDRFSAERLKGVDSTLKIQPAELGDSAVYLCASSLGPLVNEQFFGPGTRLTVL.

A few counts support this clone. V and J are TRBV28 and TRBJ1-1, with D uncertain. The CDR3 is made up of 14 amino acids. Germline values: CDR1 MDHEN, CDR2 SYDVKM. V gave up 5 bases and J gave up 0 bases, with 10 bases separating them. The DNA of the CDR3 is TGTGCCAGCAGTACCCAAGCTATGAACACTGAAGCTTTCTTT. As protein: CASSTQAMNTEAFF.

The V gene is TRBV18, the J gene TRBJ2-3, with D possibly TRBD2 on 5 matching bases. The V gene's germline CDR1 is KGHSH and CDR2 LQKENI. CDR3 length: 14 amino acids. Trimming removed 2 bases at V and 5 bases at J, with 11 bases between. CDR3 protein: CASSPGGGGDTQYF. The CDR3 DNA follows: TGTGCCAGCTCACCAGGAGGCGGAGGAGATACGCAGTATTTT. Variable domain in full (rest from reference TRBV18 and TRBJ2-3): NAGVMQNPRHLVRRRGQEARLRCSPMKGHSHVYWYRQLPEEGLKFMVYLQKENIIDESGMPKERFSAEFPKEGPSILRIQQVVRGDSAAYFCASSPGGGGDTQYFGPGTRLTVL.

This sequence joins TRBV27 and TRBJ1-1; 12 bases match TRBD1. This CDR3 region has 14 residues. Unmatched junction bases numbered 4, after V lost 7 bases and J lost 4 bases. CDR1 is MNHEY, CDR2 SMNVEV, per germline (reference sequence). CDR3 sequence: CASKGTGGVTEAFF. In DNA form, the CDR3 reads TGTGCCAGCAAGGGGACAGGGGGCGTCACTGAAGCTTTCTTT.

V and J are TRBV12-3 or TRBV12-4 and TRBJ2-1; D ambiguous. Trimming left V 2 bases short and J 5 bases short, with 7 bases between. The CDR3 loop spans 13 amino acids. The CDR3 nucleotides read TGTGCCAGCAGTTTATTTCAAAACAATGAGCAGTTCTTC. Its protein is CASSLFQNNEQFF.

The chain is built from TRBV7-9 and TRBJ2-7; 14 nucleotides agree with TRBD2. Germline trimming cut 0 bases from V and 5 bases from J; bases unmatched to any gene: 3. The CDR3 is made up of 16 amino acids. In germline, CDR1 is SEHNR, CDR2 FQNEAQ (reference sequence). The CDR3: CASSLAEGLAGDEQYF. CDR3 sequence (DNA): TGTGCCAGCAGCTTAGCCGAGGGACTAGCGGGAGACGAGCAGTACTTC.

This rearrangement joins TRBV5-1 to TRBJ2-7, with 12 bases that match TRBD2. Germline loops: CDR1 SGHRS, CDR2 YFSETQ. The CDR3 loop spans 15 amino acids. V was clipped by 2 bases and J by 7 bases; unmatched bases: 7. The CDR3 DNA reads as TGCGCCAGCAGCTTAGGACTAGCGGGAATGGGAGAGCAGTACTTC. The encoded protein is CASSLGLAGMGEQYF.

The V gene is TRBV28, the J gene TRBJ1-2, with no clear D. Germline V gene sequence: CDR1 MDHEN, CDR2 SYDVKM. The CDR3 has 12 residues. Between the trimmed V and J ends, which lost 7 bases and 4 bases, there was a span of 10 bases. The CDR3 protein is CASTAGGYGYTF. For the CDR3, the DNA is TGTGCCAGCACGGCTGGAGGCTATGGCTACACCTTC.

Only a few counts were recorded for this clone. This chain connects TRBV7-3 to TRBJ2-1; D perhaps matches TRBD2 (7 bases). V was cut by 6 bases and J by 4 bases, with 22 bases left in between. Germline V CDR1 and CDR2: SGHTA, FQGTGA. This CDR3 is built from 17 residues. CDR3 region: CASSQRRGRENYNEQFF. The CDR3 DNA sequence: TGTGCCAGCAGTCAACGACGGGGGCGGGAGAATTACAATGAGCAGTTCTTC. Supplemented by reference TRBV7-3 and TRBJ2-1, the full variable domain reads GAGVSQTPSNKVTEKGKYVELRCDPISGHTALYWYRQSLGQGPEFLIYFQGTGAADDSGLPNDRFFAVRPEGSVSTLKIQRTERGDSAVYLCASSQRRGRENYNEQFFGPGTRLTVL.

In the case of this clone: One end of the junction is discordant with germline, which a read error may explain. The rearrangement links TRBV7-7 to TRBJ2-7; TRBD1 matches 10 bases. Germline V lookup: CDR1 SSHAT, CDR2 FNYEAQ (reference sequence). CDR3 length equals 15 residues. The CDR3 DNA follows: TGTGCTAGCAGTCTCGGACAGGGGGGCTCCTACGAGCAGTACTTC. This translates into CASSLGQGGSYEQYF.

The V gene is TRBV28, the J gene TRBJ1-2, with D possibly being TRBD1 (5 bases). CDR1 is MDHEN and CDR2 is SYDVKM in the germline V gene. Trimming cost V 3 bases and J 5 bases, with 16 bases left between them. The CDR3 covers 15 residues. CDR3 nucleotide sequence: TGTGCCAGCAGTTTGCGGTCCAGGGTATTATATGGCTACACCTTC. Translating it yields CASSLRSRVLYGYTF.

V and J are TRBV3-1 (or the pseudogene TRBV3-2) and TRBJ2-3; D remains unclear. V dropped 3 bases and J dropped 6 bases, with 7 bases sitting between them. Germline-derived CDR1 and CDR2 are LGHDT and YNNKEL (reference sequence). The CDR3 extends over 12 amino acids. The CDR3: CASSHTLDTQYF. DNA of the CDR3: TGTGCCAGCAGCCACACTTTGGATACGCAGTATTTT.